This record concerns one T cell receptor beta chain sequence. This clone appeared a single time. What antigen it recognizes has not been identified. No qualities accompany the bases; no much larger clone lies one base away. Other nucleotide sequences in the sample specify the same CDR3. From V the trimming removes 3 bases and from J it removes 8 bases, while the gene matches leave 3 bases of the junction unaccounted for. Its CDR3 holds 12 amino acids, cysteine through phenylalanine. Solely the CDR3 DNA is kept, with 36 bases framed from the first base. The CDR1 and CDR2 encoded by the germline V gene (reference sequence) are MNHEY and SMNVEV. The data were obtained in a study of fetal regulatory T cell absence and autoimmunity (dated by TCRdb to about 2017). About the study as a whole: Exocrine pancreas autoimmunity was seen in the IPEX patients without clinical diabetes. What the study reported, not specific to this receptor: TRB gene family usage was found to be broadly similar between cord blood and pancreas and to resemble published neonatal and adult repertoires. The oligoclonal enrichment was interpreted as support for antigen-driven autoimmunity occurring in the pancreas before birth in IPEX syndrome. Compared with cord blood, the pancreas TCR compartment showed significant oligoclonal enrichment, and some top clones were enriched more than 85-fold.

On the immunoSEQ human TCRbeta survey platform, TCRbeta CDR3 regions were amplified and barcoded with a two-step multiplex PCR. Libraries were sequenced on Illumina instruments, and IgH from the same samples was sequenced in parallel. The paper's processing steps were these. Raw reads were filtered against IMGT V, D, J definitions and were binned using a nearest-neighbor algorithm so that PCR and sequencing errors were removed. A clone was defined as an identical nucleotide sequence, and differential abundance between tissues was tested with a Fisher exact test for each clone using a pFDR threshold of p<0.01. A minimum inclusion filter of 10 in either sample excluded clones with frequencies too low for statistical inference. Pairwise clonal comparisons used the immunoSEQ Analyzer, and gene family usage was assessed with IMGT tools. This immuneACCESS table, as held by TCRdb, lists in-frame sequences with V and J called but not all clones. Of the missing ones, under half trace to an unresolved V gene in checked studies; the others have no known cause. V and J calls plus clone size are reproduced from that table; the DNA served to infer D and trimming. This sample gives about 95,000 clones in total; 72% of them show up just once. Clones ranked in the top ten supply 2% of the sample.

Repertoire sequencing was done on genomic DNA taken from frozen pancreas tissue. The DNeasy Blood and Tissue Kit was used to extract roughly 1.8-3 ug of genomic DNA from either umbilical cord blood or frozen pancreas. The origin of this receptor is a male donor with IPEX syndrome. This chain joins TRBV27 to TRBJ1-2; 7 bases in the junction line up with TRBD1. The sample was pancreas tissue. The CDR3 sequence is CASSFPGGGYTF. The bases read TGTGCCAGCAGTTTCCCAGGGGGGGGCTACACCTTC.